The source of this T cell receptor beta chain is a study of cytotoxic CD8 clonotypes in ibrutinib-treated CLL. General study results and limits: Public clonotypes, rarely seen, contracted or held steady on treatment.

Details on this clone: Its target is not known.

The V end was cut by 3 bases, the J end by 2 bases, with 12 bases between. The CDR3 has 14 amino acids. The germline V gene encodes CDR1 GTSNPN and CDR2 SVGIG (reference sequence). Repertoires were generated with immunoSEQ multiplex PCR, while TCRdb's copy carries only in-frame clones and drops some. The sample includes 200,000 to 250,000 clones, more than 65% of them seen just once. The sequence was obtained from a human donor with chronic lymphocytic leukemia. The sample was PBMCs, taken after 12 months of ibrutinib treatment. The rearrangement uses TRBV30 and TRBJ2-3; D is possibly TRBD2 (7 bases). The CDR3, as DNA: TGTGCCTGGAGAGAGGCGGGGGCCACAGATACGCAGTATTTT. This encodes CAWREAGATDTQYF.